This is a list of T cell receptor beta chains from one sample in a study of breast tumors, draining lymph nodes, adjacent tissues. TCRdb called the multiplex PCR reads again in MiXCR, with one record for every CDR3 protein. The profile shows approximately 15,000 distinct CDR3 sequences, roughly 50% of them singletons. What was sequenced was tumor-adjacent breast tissue. The receptors were gathered from a female donor with breast cancer. Some clones in this sample may be carry-over from other donors' samples. The CDR3 runs from the conserved cysteine through the conserved F or W. Fields, in order: V gene, J gene, D gene, clone size, CDR3 DNA, CDR3 protein. D genes are given only for firm matches. Clone sizes are given selectively: once, few, many, or a class where the clone is expanded.

>TRBV19|TRBJ1-5|NA|NA
TGTGCCAGTAGTACCGGGGTTGTAGGGTTCAATCAGCCCCAGCATTTT
CASSTGVVGFNQPQHF
>TRBV20-1|TRBJ2-1|NA|NA
TGCAGTGCTAGTAGCGGCCTCGTTGGCGCGAGTTACTTATGGGAGCAGTTCTTC
CSASSGLVGASYLWEQFF
>TRBV12-3/TRBV12-4|TRBJ2-7|TRBD1|NA
TGTGCCAGCAGCCCAATCGCGGACAGGTTTTGGTACTTC
CASSPIADRFWYF
>TRBV20-1|TRBJ1-6|NA|few
TGCAGTGCTAGGGAAGACAGGCGGGGATCACCCCTCCACTTT
CSAREDRRGSPLHF
>TRBV7-2|TRBJ2-3|NA|NA
TGTGCCAGCAGCTTAGCCAGATCGTCAGATACGCAGTATTTT
CASSLARSSDTQYF
>TRBV6-1|TRBJ2-3|NA|many
TGTGCCAGCAGTGAAGTCGCCGGGGGATTTTCAGATACGCAGTATTTT
CASSEVAGGFSDTQYF
>TRBV20-1|TRBJ2-2|TRBD2|NA
TGCAGTGCTAGAGATGGGGGACTAGCGGGAGGACAGAACACCGGGGAGCTGTTTTTT
CSARDGGLAGGQNTGELFF
>TRBV29-1|TRBJ1-2|NA|once
TGCAGCGCGGACTCAGGAGGAGGCTACACCTTC
CSADSGGGYTF
>TRBV2|TRBJ1-3|NA|NA
TGTGCCAGCAGTTTAGGAGGTAGCACGGGAAACACCATATATTTT
CASSLGGSTGNTIYF
>TRBV6-4|TRBJ1-2|TRBD1|NA
TGTGCCAGCAGTGACACGTGGACAGGGAATGGCTACACCTTC
CASSDTWTGNGYTF
>TRBV5-4|TRBJ1-2|TRBD1|few
TGTGCCAGCAGCTTAATTGGTTCAGGGGGCCGGGATGGCTACACCTTC
CASSLIGSGGRDGYTF
>TRBV2|TRBJ2-6|NA|once
TGTGCCAGCAGTGCCGGGGCTCTGTCTTCTGGGGCCAACGTCCTGACTTTC
CASSAGALSSGANVLTF
>TRBV2|TRBJ2-1|TRBD2|many
TGTGCCAGCAGAGCTAGCGGGCCCTACAATGAGCAGTTCTTC
CASRASGPYNEQFF
>TRBV9|TRBJ1-2|TRBD1|NA
TGTGCCAGCAGCCGGACAGGGGCCGCCCATGGCTACACCTTC
CASSRTGAAHGYTF
>TRBV6-4|TRBJ1-6|NA|NA
TGTGCCAGCAGTGAAATCAACAACTCACCCCTCCACTTT
CASSEINNSPLHF
>TRBV12-3/TRBV12-4|TRBJ1-5|NA|medium-sized
TGTGCCAGCAGCTTCAGCAATCAGCCCCAGCATTTT
CASSFSNQPQHF
>TRBV2|TRBJ1-1|NA|many
TGTGCCAGCAGTGAAAAGGTCCTGGGTGAAGCTTTCTTT
CASSEKVLGEAFF
>TRBV20-1|TRBJ1-2|TRBD1|NA
TGCAGTGCTCCCGAGTCAGGGGGTTACTATGGCTACACCTTC
CSAPESGGYYGYTF
>TRBV19|TRBJ2-1|NA|NA
TGTGCCAGTAGTCTAGGTTGGGGGAAATCCTACAATGAGCAGTTCTTC
CASSLGWGKSYNEQFF
>TRBV20-1|TRBJ2-7|TRBD2|NA
TGCAGTGCTAGAGATTGGGGACTAGCGGCCTACGAGCAGTACTTC
CSARDWGLAAYEQYF
>TRBV29-1|TRBJ2-2|NA|once
TGCAGCGTTTTAATATGGACAGGGGAGCTGTTTTTT
CSVLIWTGELFF
>TRBV29-1|TRBJ1-1|NA|once
TGCAGCATCCGGCAGGGAGGCACTGAAGCTTTCTTT
CSIRQGGTEAFF
>TRBV5-8|TRBJ2-6|NA|medium-sized
TGTGCCAGCAGCCTCAAAAAAAGCTCTGGGGCCAACGTCCTGACTTTC
CASSLKKSSGANVLTF
>TRBV2|TRBJ1-3|NA|NA
TGTGCCAGCAGCGATACACGGTCGGCCTCTGGAAACACCATATATTTT
CASSDTRSASGNTIYF
>TRBV12-3/TRBV12-4|TRBJ2-1|NA|NA
TGTGCCAGCAGCCGGGACCAAAACAATGAGCAGTTCTTC
CASSRDQNNEQFF
>TRBV20-1|TRBJ1-2|NA|NA
TGCAGTGCTAGAGATCTAAGCATCTATGGCTACACCTTC
CSARDLSIYGYTF
>TRBV20-1|TRBJ2-1|TRBD2|NA
TGCAGTGCCCCGGGACTAGCGGACGAGCAGTTCTTC
CSAPGLADEQFF
>TRBV29-1|TRBJ1-3|TRBD1|NA
TGCAGCGTTGATGCAGGGGGAGGCGGAAAACACATAATTTTT
CSVDAGGGGKHIIF
>TRBV7-3|TRBJ1-2|TRBD1|NA
TGTGCCAGCAGCTCCGGGACAGCGGGGGATAGCTATGGCTACACCTTC
CASSSGTAGDSYGYTF
>TRBV4-3|TRBJ2-2|NA|medium-sized
TGCGCCAGCAGCTCTAGGCCGGGGCCGCACACCGGGGAGCTGTTTTTT
CASSSRPGPHTGELFF
>TRBV7-9|TRBJ1-1|NA|many
TGTGCCAGCAGCTTAGGACAGAGGGTGACTGAAGCTTTCTTT
CASSLGQRVTEAFF
>TRBV7-8|TRBJ1-2|NA|NA
TGCGCCGGCAGCTTAGCCCCAGGGGCGGGCTATGGCTACCCCTTC
CAGSLAPGAGYGYPF
>TRBV5-6|TRBJ2-1|NA|NA
TGTGCCAGCAGCCTGACAGGAAACAATGAGCAGTTCTTC
CASSLTGNNEQFF
>TRBV20-1|TRBJ2-7|NA|medium-sized
TGCAGTGCTAGAGGGGAGTTGGACGGGGGAGAGCAGTACTTC
CSARGELDGGEQYF
>TRBV29-1|TRBJ2-2|NA|many
TGCAGCGTGGCCAAATTACAGGGAACCGGGGAGCTGTTTTTT
CSVAKLQGTGELFF
>TRBV7-2|TRBJ2-3|TRBD2|NA
TGTGCCAGCAGCTTAGTAGCGGGAGAGGCAGATACGCAGTATTTT
CASSLVAGEADTQYF
>TRBV10-3|TRBJ2-3|TRBD1|NA
TGTGCCATCAGCGCGGGACAGGGGGGAAGAGATACGCAGTGTTTT
CAISAGQGGRDTQCF
>TRBV12-3/TRBV12-4|TRBJ1-5|NA|NA
TGTGCCAGCAGTTTAAATTATCAGCCCCAGCATTTT
CASSLNYQPQHF
>TRBV28|TRBJ1-6|NA|few
TGTGCCAGCGAACCCTTGAGCTCCTATAATTCACCCCTCCACTTT
CASEPLSSYNSPLHF
>TRBV11-2|TRBJ2-2|NA|once
TGTGCCAGCAGCTTGGGGCAGGCTCGATTCGAGCTGTTTTTT
CASSLGQARFELFF
>TRBV11-2|TRBJ2-2|TRBD1|many
TGTGCCAGCAGCCCTGGACAGGGTTATAACACCGGGGAGCTGTTTTTT
CASSPGQGYNTGELFF
>TRBV29-1|TRBJ2-2|NA|NA
TGCAGCGTTGAGAAATCAACGTGGGGACAGAACACCGGGGAGCTGTTTTTT
CSVEKSTWGQNTGELFF